Below are 8 T cell receptor beta chains sequenced from a single sample in a study of identical twins. TCRdb used MiXCR to reprocess the 5' RACE reads, holding one entry per CDR3 protein. This repertoire shows 640,000 or so distinct CDR3 sequences, roughly 6% found once; its top ten account for about 1.8%. Material: naive T cells sorted from blood. These receptors came from a man aged 18 to 29 in good health.

This clonotype appeared a few times. This sequence joins TRBV12-3 or TRBV12-4 and TRBJ1-5; D remains unclear. The CDR3 consists of 15 residues. V gave up 5 bases and J gave up 0 bases, with 11 bases separating them. The CDR3 sequence: CASSPTTGSNQPQHF. CDR3 bases: TGTGCCAGCAGTCCCACGACGGGTAGCAATCAGCCCCAGCATTTT.

The sample holds many counts of this clonotype. J is TRBJ2-3 and V is TRBV10-3; 10 bases are a match to TRBD2. V shed 6 bases and J 3 bases; nucleotides not matched to a gene: 9. This CDR3 is built from 16 residues. Germline V gene sequence: CDR1 ENHRY, CDR2 SYGVKD. CDR3 nucleotides: TGTGCCATCAGCCTGGGACTAGCGAAGGGAACAGATACGCAGTATTTT. Translating gives CAISLGLAKGTDTQYF.

This clonotype was seen only a few times. The V call is TRBV15, the J call TRBJ2-5, with D perhaps assigned TRBD1 or TRBD2 (5 bases each). From germline, CDR1 is LNHNV and CDR2 YYDKDF (reference sequence). This CDR3 contains 15 residues. Trimming shortened V by 1 base and J by 1 base, and 10 bases separated the two germline ends. The CDR3 DNA follows: TGTGCCACCAGCAGAGGGTGGGGACCCCAAGAGACCCAGTACTTC. This codes for CATSRGWGPQETQYF.

The table lists this clonotype with a few counts. The chain has TRBV7-9 and TRBJ1-6, with 9 bases lining up with TRBD1. The CDR3 runs to 16 residues. Trimming removed 4 bases from V and 6 bases from J; junction bases left unmatched: 7. Germline values: CDR1 SEHNR, CDR2 FQNEAQ (reference sequence). The CDR3 DNA is TGTGCCAGCAGCTCCCCCTTACAGGGGGCTAATTCACCCCTCCACTTT. Translation gives CASSSPLQGANSPLHF.

The rearrangement joins TRBV19 to TRBJ2-5; D gene unclear. V dropped 3 bases and J dropped 4 bases, with 9 bases sitting between them. From germline, CDR1 is LNHDA and CDR2 SQIVND (reference sequence). The CDR3 has 13 amino acids. The CDR3 here is CASSISALETQYF. The CDR3 nucleotides are TGTGCCAGTAGTATTTCAGCGCTAGAGACCCAGTACTTC.

There are many counts of this clonotype. The J gene is TRBJ2-1, the V gene TRBV5-1, with 12 nucleotides matching TRBD2. Germline V gives CDR1 SGHRS, CDR2 YFSETQ. V dropped 6 bases and J dropped 8; count of bases not matched to a gene: 6. The CDR3 spans 14 residues. The CDR3 spells CASKGLAGPDEQFF. CDR3 in DNA: TGCGCCAGCAAGGGACTAGCGGGCCCCGATGAGCAGTTCTTC.

This chain links TRBV12-3 or TRBV12-4 with TRBJ2-7; D may be TRBD1 (6 bases). This CDR3 spans 14 amino acids. The V end was cut by 5 bases, the J end by 3 bases, with 14 bases between. This chain's CDR3 is CASSQTGHFYEQYF. CDR3 nucleotides: TGTGCCAGCAGTCAAACGGGACATTTCTACGAGCAGTACTTC.

The chain recombines TRBV20-1 with TRBJ1-3; D not resolved. From germline, CDR1 is DFQATT and CDR2 SNEGSKA (reference sequence). V was pared by 6 bases and J by 8 bases, with 20 bases between. The CDR3 is 14 amino acids. The CDR3 spells CSATRRPGPHTIYF. CDR3 bases: TGCAGTGCAACCCGACGGCCCGGGCCCCACACCATATATTTT.